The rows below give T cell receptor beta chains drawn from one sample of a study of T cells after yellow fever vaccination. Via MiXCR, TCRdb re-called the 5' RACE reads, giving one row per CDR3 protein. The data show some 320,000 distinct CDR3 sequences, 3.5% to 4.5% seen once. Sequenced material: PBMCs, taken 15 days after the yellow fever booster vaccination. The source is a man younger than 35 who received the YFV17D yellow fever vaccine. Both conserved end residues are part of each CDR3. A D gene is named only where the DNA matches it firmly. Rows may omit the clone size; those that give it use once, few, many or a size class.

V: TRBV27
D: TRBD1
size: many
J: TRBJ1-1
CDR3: CASSPWGQLNTEAFF
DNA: TGTGCCAGCAGTCCCTGGGGACAGCTTAACACTGAAGCTTTCTTT

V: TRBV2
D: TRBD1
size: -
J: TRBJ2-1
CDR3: CATQTGFDEQFF
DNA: TGTGCCACTCAGACAGGGTTCGATGAGCAGTTCTTC

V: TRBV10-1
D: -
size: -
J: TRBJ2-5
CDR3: CASRSLQETQYF
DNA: TGCGCCAGCAGATCCTTACAAGAGACCCAGTACTTC

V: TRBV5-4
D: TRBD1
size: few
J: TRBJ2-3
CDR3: CASSSYRGSDTQYF
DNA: TGTGCCAGCAGCTCTTACAGGGGTTCAGATACGCAGTATTTT

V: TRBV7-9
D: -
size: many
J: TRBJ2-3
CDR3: CASSPLRGQGKDTDTQYF
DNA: TGTGCCAGCAGCCCGTTACGAGGCCAGGGGAAAGACACAGATACGCAGTATTTT

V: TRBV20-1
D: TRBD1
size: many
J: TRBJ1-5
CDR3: CSASRGTGSSNQPQHF
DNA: TGCAGTGCTAGTAGGGGGACAGGGAGTAGCAATCAGCCCCAGCATTTT

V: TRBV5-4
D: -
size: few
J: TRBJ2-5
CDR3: CASNAQLAQETQYF
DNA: TGTGCCAGCAACGCCCAACTAGCTCAAGAGACCCAGTACTTC

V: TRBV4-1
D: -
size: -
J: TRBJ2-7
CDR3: CASSREGGFDEQYF
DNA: TGCGCCAGCAGCCGCGAAGGGGGTTTCGACGAGCAGTACTTC

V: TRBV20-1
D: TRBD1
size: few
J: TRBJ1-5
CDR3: CSALTGGDQPQHF
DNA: TGCAGTGCCCTGACAGGGGGCGATCAGCCCCAGCATTTT

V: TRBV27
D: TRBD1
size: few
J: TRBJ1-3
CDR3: CASSPDRGASGNTIYF
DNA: TGTGCCAGCAGCCCCGACAGGGGTGCCTCTGGAAACACCATATATTTT

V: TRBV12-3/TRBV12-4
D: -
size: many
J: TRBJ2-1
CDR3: CASSLELRYEQFF
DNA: TGTGCCAGCAGTTTGGAGCTGCGCTATGAGCAGTTCTTC

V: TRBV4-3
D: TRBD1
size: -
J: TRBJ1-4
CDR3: CASNRDRGEKLFF
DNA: TGCGCCAGTAACCGGGACAGGGGAGAAAAACTGTTTTTT

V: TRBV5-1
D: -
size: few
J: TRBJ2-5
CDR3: CASSSGTVTKETQYF
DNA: TGCGCCAGCAGCTCAGGGACGGTAACTAAAGAGACCCAGTACTTC

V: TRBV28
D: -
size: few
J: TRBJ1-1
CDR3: CASSWGGIGNTEAFF
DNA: TGTGCCAGCAGTTGGGGGGGGATTGGGAACACTGAAGCTTTCTTT

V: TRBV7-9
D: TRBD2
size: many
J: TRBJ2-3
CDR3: CASSFRSGGSDTQYF
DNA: TGTGCCAGCAGCTTTCGGAGCGGGGGGTCAGATACGCAGTATTTT

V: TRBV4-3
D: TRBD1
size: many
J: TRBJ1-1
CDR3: CASGYTGGNTEAFF
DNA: TGCGCCAGCGGTTATACAGGGGGCAACACTGAAGCTTTCTTT

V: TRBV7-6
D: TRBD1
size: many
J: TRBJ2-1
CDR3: CASGGGQGNNEQFF
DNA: TGTGCCAGCGGCGGGGGACAGGGGAACAATGAGCAGTTCTTC

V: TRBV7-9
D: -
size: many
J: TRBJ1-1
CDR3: CASSSSGLNTEAFF
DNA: TGTGCCAGCAGCTCCTCCGGGCTGAACACTGAAGCTTTCTTT

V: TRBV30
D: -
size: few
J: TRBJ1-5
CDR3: CAWSVGTRNQPQHF
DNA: TGTGCCTGGAGTGTGGGAACCCGGAATCAGCCCCAGCATTTT

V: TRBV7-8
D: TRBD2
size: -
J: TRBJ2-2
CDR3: CASSARGDGGAANTGELFF
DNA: TGTGCCAGCAGCGCCAGAGGGGACGGGGGGGCCGCGAACACCGGGGAGCTGTTTTTT

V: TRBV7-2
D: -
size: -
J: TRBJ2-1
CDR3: CASSPGVVGYNEQFF
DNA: TGTGCCAGCAGCCCGGGAGTAGTGGGCTACAATGAGCAGTTCTTC

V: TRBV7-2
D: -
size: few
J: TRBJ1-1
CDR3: CASSLVGRTNTEAFF
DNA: TGTGCCAGCAGCTTAGTGGGCAGGACGAACACTGAAGCTTTCTTT

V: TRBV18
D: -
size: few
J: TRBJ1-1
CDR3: CASSRRGAANTEAFF
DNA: TGTGCCAGCTCTCGAAGGGGGGCAGCGAACACTGAAGCTTTCTTT

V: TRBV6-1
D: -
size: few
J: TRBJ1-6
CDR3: CASSEAGRISPLHF
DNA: TGTGCCAGCAGTGAAGCGGGGAGGATCTCACCCCTCCACTTT

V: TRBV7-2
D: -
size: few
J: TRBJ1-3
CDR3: CASNPQSSGNTIYF
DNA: TGTGCCAGCAACCCGCAAAGCTCTGGAAACACCATATATTTT

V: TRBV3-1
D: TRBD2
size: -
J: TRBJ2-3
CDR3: CASSQAGSGGQDTQYF
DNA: TGTGCCAGCAGCCAAGCAGGTAGCGGGGGACAAGATACGCAGTATTTT

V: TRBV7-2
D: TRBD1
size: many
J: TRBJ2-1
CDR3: CASSVGQGRGEQFF
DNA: TGTGCCAGCAGCGTCGGACAGGGGCGAGGTGAGCAGTTCTTC

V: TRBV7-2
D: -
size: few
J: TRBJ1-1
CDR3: CASSLASGTWDTEAFF
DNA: TGTGCCAGCAGCTTAGCCTCAGGGACGTGGGACACTGAAGCTTTCTTT

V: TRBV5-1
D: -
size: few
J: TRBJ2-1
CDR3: CASSLGAVSSYNEQFF
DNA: TGCGCCAGCAGCTTGGGGGCGGTCAGCTCCTACAATGAGCAGTTCTTC

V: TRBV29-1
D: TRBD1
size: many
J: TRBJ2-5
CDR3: CSPRTGYQETQYF
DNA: TGCAGCCCGCGGACAGGGTACCAAGAGACCCAGTACTTC

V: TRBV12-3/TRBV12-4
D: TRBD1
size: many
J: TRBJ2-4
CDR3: CASLRQGAKNIQYF
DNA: TGTGCCAGCTTGCGACAGGGCGCCAAAAACATTCAGTACTTC

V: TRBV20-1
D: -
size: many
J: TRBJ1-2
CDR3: CSIWGNYGYTF
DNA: TGCAGTATCTGGGGGAACTATGGCTACACCTTC

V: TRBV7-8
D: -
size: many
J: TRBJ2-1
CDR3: CASSASRVVGHEQFF
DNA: TGTGCCAGCAGCGCCTCCAGGGTGGTGGGTCATGAGCAGTTCTTC

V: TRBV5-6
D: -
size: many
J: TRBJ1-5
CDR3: CASSLRRQGGQPQHF
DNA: TGTGCCAGCAGCTTGCGCCGGCAGGGTGGACAGCCCCAGCATTTT

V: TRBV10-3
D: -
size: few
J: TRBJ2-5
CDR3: CAISPDRAQGETQYF
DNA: TGTGCCATCAGCCCCGATCGGGCCCAGGGGGAGACCCAGTACTTC

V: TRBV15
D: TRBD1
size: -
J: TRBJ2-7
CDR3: CATRPRTGTYEQYF
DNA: TGTGCCACCAGACCGAGGACAGGGACCTACGAGCAGTACTTC

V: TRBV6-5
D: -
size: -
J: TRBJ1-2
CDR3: CASSLHRTRLYGYTF
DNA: TGTGCCAGCAGTTTACACCGGACTCGTCTCTATGGCTACACCTTC

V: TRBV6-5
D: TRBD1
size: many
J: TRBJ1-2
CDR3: CASSWTGDYGYTF
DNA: TGTGCCAGCAGTTGGACAGGGGACTATGGCTACACCTTC